This TCR beta chain was captured in a study of blood T cells in healthy people across ages. PCR was performed a second time for about 6 to 11 cycles using a sample-barcoded 5' primer and a J-beta primer mix. TCRdb reprocessed the 5' RACE reads with MiXCR, giving one entry per CDR3 protein. The data contain about 940,000 distinct CDR3 sequences, 40% to 60% of them singletons. CDR3 length: 15 residues. With 4 bases removed from V and 6 bases from J, the gap between germline ends came to 13 bases. This TCR derives from a man aged 25 to 40 in good health. The chain employs TRBV12-3 or TRBV12-4 and TRBJ1-6; D is possibly TRBD1 (6 bases). The sequenced material came from blood. Here the CDR3 reads CASSSGTSANSPLHF. In DNA, the CDR3 is TGTGCCAGCAGTTCCGGGACATCAGCTAATTCACCCCTCCACTTT.